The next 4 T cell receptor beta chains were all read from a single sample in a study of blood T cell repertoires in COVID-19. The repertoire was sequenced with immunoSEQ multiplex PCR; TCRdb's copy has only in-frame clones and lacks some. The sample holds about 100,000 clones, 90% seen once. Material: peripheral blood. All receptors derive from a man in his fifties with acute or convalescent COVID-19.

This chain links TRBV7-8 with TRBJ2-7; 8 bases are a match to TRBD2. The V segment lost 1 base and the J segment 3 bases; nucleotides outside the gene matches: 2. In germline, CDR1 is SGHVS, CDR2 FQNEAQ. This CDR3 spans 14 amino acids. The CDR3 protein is CASSLDTSGYEQYF. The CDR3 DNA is TGTGCCAGCAGCTTAGATACTAGCGGCTACGAGCAGTACTTC.

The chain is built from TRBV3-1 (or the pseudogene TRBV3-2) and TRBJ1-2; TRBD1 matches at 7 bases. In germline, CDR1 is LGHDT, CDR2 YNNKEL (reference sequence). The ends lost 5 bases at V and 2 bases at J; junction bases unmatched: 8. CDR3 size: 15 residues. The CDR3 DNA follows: TGTGCCAGCAGCAGACAGGGTGGGGTAAACTATGGCTACACCTTC. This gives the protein CASSRQGGVNYGYTF.

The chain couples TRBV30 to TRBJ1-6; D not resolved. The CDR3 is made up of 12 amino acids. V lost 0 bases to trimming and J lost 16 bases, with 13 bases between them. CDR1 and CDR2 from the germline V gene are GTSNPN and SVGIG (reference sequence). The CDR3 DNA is TGTGCCTGGAGTGTAACTCAAGGAGGGCTCCACTTT. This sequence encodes CAWSVTQGGLHF.

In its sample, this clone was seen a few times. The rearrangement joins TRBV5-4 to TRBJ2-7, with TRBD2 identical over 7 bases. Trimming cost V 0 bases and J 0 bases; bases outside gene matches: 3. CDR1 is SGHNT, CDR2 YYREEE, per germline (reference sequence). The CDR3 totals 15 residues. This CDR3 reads CASSLGGLSSYEQYF. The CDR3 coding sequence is TGTGCCAGCAGCTTGGGGGGACTAAGCTCCTACGAGCAGTACTTC.